Below, 2 T cell receptor beta chains from the same sample are listed, as sequenced in a study of shared clonotypes between healthy human individuals (dated by TCRdb to about 2020). Preparation of the library involved the immunoSEQ multiplex PCR assay. This immuneACCESS table, as held by TCRdb, lists in-frame sequences with V and J called but not all clones. Of the missing ones, under half trace to an unresolved V gene in checked studies; the others have no known cause. The sample table records roughly 2.5 million clones; around 94% of these occur just once. The ten biggest clones cover around 0.14% of the sample. The sample taken for sequencing was naive CD4+ T cells sorted from blood. Explained via the paper, the cell subset or site label denotes: CD45RA+ positively selected. These receptors all come from a man between 18 and 35 years old in good health.

The chain uses TRBV7-2 and TRBJ2-1; D unclear. V lost 4 bases, J lost 6 bases, and 4 bases lay in between. The CDR3 contains 11 residues. Germline values: CDR1 SGHTA, CDR2 FQGNSA. DNA of the CDR3: TGTGCCAGCAGCTCGATCAATGAGCAGTTCTTC. Translating gives CASSSINEQFF.

The chain combines TRBV11-3 with TRBJ2-7; the D gene is possibly TRBD2 (7 bases). CDR1 and CDR2 (germline): SGHNT, YENEEA. Trimming shortened V by 5 bases and J by 0 bases, and 14 bases separated the two germline ends. The CDR3 has 15 amino acids. DNA of the CDR3: TGTGCCAGCAGCGAGGGGGGGCCTTTCTCCTACGAGCAGTACTTC. As protein: CASSEGGPFSYEQYF.